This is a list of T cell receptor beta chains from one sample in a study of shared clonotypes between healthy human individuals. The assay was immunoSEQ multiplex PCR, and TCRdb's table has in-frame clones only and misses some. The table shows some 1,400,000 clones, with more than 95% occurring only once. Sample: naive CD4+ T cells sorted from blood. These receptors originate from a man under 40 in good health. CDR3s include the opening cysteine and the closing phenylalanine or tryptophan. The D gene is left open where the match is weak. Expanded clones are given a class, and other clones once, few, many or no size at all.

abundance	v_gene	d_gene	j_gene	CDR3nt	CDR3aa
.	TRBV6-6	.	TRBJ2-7	TGTGCCAGCACCTCAGGGACCCACCTCTACGAGCAGTACTTC	CASTSGTHLYEQYF
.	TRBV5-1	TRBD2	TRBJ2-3	TGCGCCAGCAGCTTGCGGGCTAGCGGGATCACAGATACGCAGTATTTT	CASSLRASGITDTQYF
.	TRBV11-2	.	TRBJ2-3	TGTGCCAGCAGCTTAGTTCGCGGGAGCACAGATACGCAGTATTTT	CASSLVRGSTDTQYF
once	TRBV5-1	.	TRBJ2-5	TGCGCCAGCAGCTTGGCCATCCAAGAGACCCAGTACTTC	CASSLAIQETQYF
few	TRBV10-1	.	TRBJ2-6	TGCGCCAGCAGCCGTTCTAGCTCTGGGGCCAACGTCCTGACTTTC	CASSRSSSGANVLTF
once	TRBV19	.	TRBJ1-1	TGTGCCAGTAGTCTGCAACTAGGTGGAGCTTTCTTT	CASSLQLGGAFF
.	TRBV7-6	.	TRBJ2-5	TGTGCCAGCAGCCTGCTTTTGGCCGGGAGCCTCCAAGAGACCCAGTACTTC	CASSLLLAGSLQETQYF
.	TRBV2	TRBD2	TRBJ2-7	TGTGCCAGCAATTTAGCGGGAGGAGAGTACGAGCAGTACTTC	CASNLAGGEYEQYF
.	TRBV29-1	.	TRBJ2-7	TGCAGCGTTGAAGTTATGGGCAGGGGAATCGAGCAGTACTTC	CSVEVMGRGIEQYF
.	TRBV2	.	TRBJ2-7	TGTGCCAGCTCAGAAGCCTTGTCGCTCGAGCAGTACTTC	CASSEALSLEQYF
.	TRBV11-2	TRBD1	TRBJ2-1	TGTGCCAGCAGCTTACCGACAGGGATGGGCTACAATGAGCAGTTCTTC	CASSLPTGMGYNEQFF
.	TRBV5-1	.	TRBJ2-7	TGCGCCAGCACCGACCGCGGGGGCGGAAACGAGCAGTACTTC	CASTDRGGGNEQYF
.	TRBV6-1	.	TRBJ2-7	TGTGCCAGCACCAGGGACATAGTTTCCTACGAGCAGTACTTC	CASTRDIVSYEQYF